The clone carrying this T cell receptor (beta chain) has at least ten counts. One entry per CDR3 protein results from TCRdb running MiXCR on the 5' RACE reads. The data contain 39,000 or so distinct CDR3 sequences, about 8.1% of them singletons. The CDR3 has 12 residues. Per the germline V gene, CDR1 is LGHDT and CDR2 is YNNKEL (reference sequence). The V and J ends lost 2 bases and 6 bases, in that order; junction bases with no gene match: 0. The record originates from a study of chronic HIV infection and antiretroviral therapy. The sequenced material came from peripheral blood. The chain couples TRBV3-1 to TRBJ1-1; TRBD1 aligns across 7 bases. The receptor comes from an adult who had HIV and had not received antiretroviral therapy, or was an uninfected healthy control (not recorded which). CDR3 bases: TGTGCCAGCAGCCAACAGGGGGCTGAAGCTTTCTTT. Translation gives CASSQQGAEAFF.